These T cell receptor beta chains were read from a single sample in a study of CD8+CD57+ T cells in acquired aplastic anemia. Using its own MiXCR run on the reads, TCRdb lists one record per CDR3 protein. Of some 45,000 distinct CDR3 sequences in the sample, 55% to 80% were seen once. Sample: sorted CD4+, CD8+, or CD8+CD57+ T cells (not recorded which) from PBMCs. These TCRs come from a human donor in good health, serving as a control. The CDR3 runs from the conserved cysteine through the conserved F or W. A D gene is named only where the DNA matches it firmly. The size field is filled for only some rows; it gives once, few, many or a size class.

clone size	J gene	D gene	V gene	CDR3 protein	CDR3 DNA
.	TRBJ1-4	.	TRBV19	CASATGPNEKLFF	TGTGCCAGCGCCACGGGGCCCAATGAAAAACTGTTTTTT
.	TRBJ1-3	.	TRBV24-1	CATSDSADSGNTIYF	TGTGCCACCAGTGACTCGGCCGACTCTGGAAACACCATATATTTT
few	TRBJ1-4	TRBD1	TRBV19	CASSVQGQGNEKLFF	TGTGCCAGTAGTGTCCAAGGACAGGGGAATGAAAAACTGTTTTTT
.	TRBJ2-7	TRBD2	TRBV29-1	CSVGGVAGPLEQYF	TGCAGCGTGGGGGGTGTAGCGGGACCTCTCGAGCAGTACTTC
.	TRBJ2-7	.	TRBV5-1	CASSLGHTPGSYEQYF	TGCGCCAGCAGCTTGGGGCACACCCCTGGGTCCTACGAGCAGTACTTC
few	TRBJ1-1	.	TRBV29-1	CSVGAAGNTEAFF	TGCAGCGTTGGGGCAGCGGGGAACACTGAAGCTTTCTTT
.	TRBJ2-1	TRBD2	TRBV10-3	CAIGAAGGPYNEQFF	TGTGCCATTGGGGCAGCGGGGGGACCCTACAATGAGCAGTTCTTC
.	TRBJ1-1	.	TRBV7-9	CASSVGRTANTEAFF	TGTGCCAGCAGCGTCGGACGGACGGCAAACACTGAAGCTTTCTTT
few	TRBJ2-7	.	TRBV29-1	CSVEQGTAYEQYF	TGCAGCGTTGAACAGGGGACGGCCTACGAGCAGTACTTC
.	TRBJ1-2	TRBD1	TRBV11-1	CASSLVAATGGYYGYTF	TGTGCCAGCAGCTTAGTTGCCGCGACAGGGGGCTACTATGGCTACACCTTC
.	TRBJ1-6	.	TRBV6-2/TRBV6-3	CASSRQGTFNSPLHF	TGTGCCAGCAGTCGCCAGGGTACTTTTAATTCACCCCTCCACTTT
.	TRBJ1-5	.	TRBV12-5	CASYYQPQHF	TGTGCTAGTTACTATCAGCCCCAGCATTTT
.	TRBJ1-6	.	TRBV15	CATSIGVVDSPLHF	TGTGCCACCAGCATTGGGGTAGTTGACTCACCCCTCCACTTT
once	TRBJ1-2	.	TRBV2	CASSRSQGKIYGYTF	TGTGCCAGCAGTAGATCACAGGGCAAGATCTATGGCTACACCTTC
.	TRBJ1-1	TRBD1	TRBV7-3	CASSLSGQGRYTEAFF	TGTGCCAGCAGCTTATCAGGACAGGGCAGGTACACTGAAGCTTTCTTT
.	TRBJ1-3	.	TRBV7-9	CASSLETGNTIYF	TGTGCCAGCAGCTTAGAGACAGGAAACACCATATATTTT
.	TRBJ1-6	.	TRBV6-1	CASSQDGRSGDNSPLHF	TGTGCCAGCAGCCAAGATGGTCGTTCAGGTGATAATTCACCCCTCCACTTT
.	TRBJ2-3	.	TRBV7-6	CASSLADTQYF	TGTGCCAGCAGCTTAGCAGATACGCAGTATTTT
few	TRBJ1-1	.	TRBV24-1	CATSGRQNTEAFF	TGTGCCACCAGTGGCCGACAGAACACTGAAGCTTTCTTT
.	TRBJ1-5	TRBD1	TRBV9	CASSPGTGGSNQPQHF	TGTGCCAGCAGCCCGGGGACAGGGGGCAGCAATCAGCCCCAGCATTTT
.	TRBJ2-7	.	TRBV25-1	CASSDNPRYEQYF	TGTGCCAGCAGTGACAACCCCCGGTACGAGCAGTACTTC
many	TRBJ2-2	TRBD2	TRBV20-1	CSAAGLAGVPNTGELFF	TGCAGTGCCGCGGGACTAGCGGGGGTACCGAACACCGGGGAGCTGTTTTTT
.	TRBJ1-6	.	TRBV9	CAGSVTGSPNSPLHF	TGTGCCGGCAGCGTTACGGGGAGCCCTAATTCACCCCTCCACTTT
.	TRBJ2-7	.	TRBV10-3	CAIKAGESYEQYF	TGTGCCATCAAGGCAGGGGAGTCCTACGAGCAGTACTTC
.	TRBJ2-7	TRBD1	TRBV6-1	CASGGQGASSYKQYF	TGTGCCAGCGGGGGACAGGGGGCCAGCTCCTACAAGCAGTACTTC
.	TRBJ1-5	TRBD1	TRBV24-1	CSTSDRQGGSNQPQHF	TGTTCCACCAGTGATCGACAGGGTGGGAGCAATCAGCCCCAGCATTTT
.	TRBJ1-2	.	TRBV2	CASKSYGYTF	TGTGCCAGCAAGAGTTATGGCTACACCTTC
medium-sized	TRBJ2-7	TRBD1	TRBV7-7	CASSEGDRGTYEQYF	TGTGCTAGCAGCGAAGGGGACAGGGGGACCTACGAGCAGTACTTC
.	TRBJ1-1	.	TRBV2	CASSEGWGVREAFF	TGTGCCAGCAGTGAAGGATGGGGGGTTCGTGAAGCTTTCTTT
.	TRBJ2-2	.	TRBV2	CASSPSISRLTGELFF	TGTGCCAGCAGCCCCTCGATTAGCAGGCTAACCGGGGAGCTGTTTTTT
.	TRBJ2-7	.	TRBV7-2	CASSRGYGALGQYF	TGTGCCAGCAGCAGGGGGTACGGGGCGCTGGGGCAGTACTTC
.	TRBJ2-1	.	TRBV5-5	CASSFGNEQFF	TGTGCCAGCAGCTTTGGAAATGAGCAGTTCTTC
.	TRBJ1-1	.	TRBV9	CASSVQDTEALF	TGTGCCAGCAGCGTGCAAGACACTGAAGCTCTCTTT
few	TRBJ2-7	TRBD1	TRBV7-3	CASSDQTGQTYEQYF	TGTGCCAGCAGCGACCAGACAGGGCAAACCTACGAGCAGTACTTC
once	TRBJ2-7	TRBD1	TRBV29-1	CSVGQGASEQYF	TGCAGCGTTGGGCAGGGGGCAAGCGAGCAGTACTTC
.	TRBJ2-7	.	TRBV24-1	CAAQRGKLYEQYF	TGTGCCGCCCAACGGGGCAAGTTGTACGAGCAGTACTTC
.	TRBJ2-7	.	TRBV9	CASSVAYSSYEQYF	TGTGCCAGCAGCGTAGCCTACAGTTCCTACGAGCAGTACTTC
many	TRBJ1-2	.	TRBV28	CASSPQTGLYGYTF	TGTGCCAGCAGTCCACAAACAGGTCTCTATGGCTACACCTTC
.	TRBJ1-5	TRBD1	TRBV15	CATSSLGQGHQPQHF	TGTGCCACCAGCAGCTTGGGACAGGGTCATCAGCCCCAGCATTTT
.	TRBJ2-5	.	TRBV29-1	CSAPSGTRRETQYF	TGCAGCGCTCCATCCGGGACGAGGCGGGAGACCCAGTACTTC
many	TRBJ1-3	TRBD1	TRBV20-1	CSARGDRGRDSGNTIYF	TGCAGTGCTAGAGGGGACAGGGGTCGGGACTCTGGAAACACCATATATTTT